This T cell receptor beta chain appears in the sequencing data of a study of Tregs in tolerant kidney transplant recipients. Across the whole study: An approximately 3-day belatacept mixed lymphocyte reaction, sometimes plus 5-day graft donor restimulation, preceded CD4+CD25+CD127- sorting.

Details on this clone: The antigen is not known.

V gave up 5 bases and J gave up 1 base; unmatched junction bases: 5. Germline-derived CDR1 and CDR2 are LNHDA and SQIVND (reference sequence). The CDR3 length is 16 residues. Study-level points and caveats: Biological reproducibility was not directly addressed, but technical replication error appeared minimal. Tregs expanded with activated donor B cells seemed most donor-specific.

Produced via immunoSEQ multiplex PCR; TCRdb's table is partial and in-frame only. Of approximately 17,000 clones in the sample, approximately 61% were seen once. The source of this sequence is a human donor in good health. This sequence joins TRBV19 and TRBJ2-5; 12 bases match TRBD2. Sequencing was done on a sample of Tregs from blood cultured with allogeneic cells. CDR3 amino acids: CASSATSGGLQETQYF. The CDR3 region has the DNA TGTGCCAGTAGTGCAACTAGCGGGGGGCTCCAAGAGACCCAGTACTTC.